These 22 T cell receptor beta chains came from one sample sequenced in a study of T cells in tuberculosis. Sequencing used immunoSEQ multiplex PCR; TCRdb keeps in-frame clones, though not all of them. This table holds under 25,000 clones, roughly 97% found once. Sequencing was carried out using PBMCs. The receptors derive from a donor between 10 and 29 years old with latent tuberculosis or without tuberculosis infection.

The V gene is TRBV9, the J gene TRBJ2-1; 8 bases agree with TRBD2. The CDR3 has 16 amino acids. Trimming removed 0 bases from V and 10 bases from J; junction bases left unmatched: 12. CDR1 SGDLS and CDR2 YYNGEE come from the germline V gene. CDR3 sequence (DNA): TGTGCCAGCAGCGTAGAGGCGGGACTAGGTCGCGGAGAGCAGTTCTTC. Translating it yields CASSVEAGLGRGEQFF.

Here the CDR3 DNA reads TGTGCTAGTGGTTTGGTAATCAGTCCCGAACTAGCGGGAACCAATGAGCAGTTCTTC. This codes for CASGLVISPELAGTNEQFF. The V gene is TRBV12-5, the J gene TRBJ2-1; TRBD2 aligns across 10 bases. Germline V CDR1 and CDR2: LGHNT, FRNRAP. CDR3 size: 19 residues. J gave up 6 bases and V 0 bases, and 14 bases lay outside the gene matches.

J is TRBJ1-5 and V is TRBV7-2; 7 nucleotides line up with TRBD1. The CDR3 runs to 17 residues. V lost 5 bases to trimming and J lost 0 bases; unmatched junction nucleotides: 10. Germline assignment: CDR1 SGHTA and CDR2 FQGNSA. The CDR3 region is CASSTRQGLFSNQPQHF. The CDR3 region has the DNA TGTGCCAGCAGCACCCGACAGGGTCTGTTTAGCAATCAGCCCCAGCATTTT.

V and J are TRBV7-9 and TRBJ2-7; 9 bases agree with TRBD2. The CDR3 totals 13 residues. Trimming took 5 bases from V and 3 from J; bases not matched to a gene: 2. Germline CDR1 and CDR2: SEHNR and FQNEAQ (reference sequence). The CDR3 DNA is TGTGCCAGCAGCGTTAGCGGGAGCTACGAGCAGTACTTC. Protein product: CASSVSGSYEQYF.

The DNA of the CDR3 is TGTGCCACCAGCAGAGCGGGACAGGCCTATGGCTACACCTTC. It encodes CATSRAGQAYGYTF. The gene calls are TRBV15 and TRBJ1-2, with 8 bases lining up with TRBD1. V lost 1 base to trimming and J lost 4 bases; unmatched junction nucleotides: 2. The CDR3 covers 14 residues. Germline CDR1 is LNHNV and CDR2 is YYDKDF (reference sequence).

This clone has only one observation. V and J are TRBV6-5 and TRBJ1-6, with TRBD1 as a possible D gene (5 bases). CDR3 length: 14 amino acids. CDR1 is MNHEY and CDR2 is SVGAGI in the germline V gene. The V gene lost 2 bases and the J gene lost 9 bases, with 11 bases spanning the gap. CDR3 protein: CASSYPQGGSPLHF. CDR3 DNA: TGTGCCAGCAGTTACCCTCAGGGAGGTTCACCCCTCCACTTT.

This chain joins TRBV27 and TRBJ2-3; 8 positions agree with TRBD2. This CDR3 contains 21 residues. V lost 5 bases and J lost 3; bases outside the gene matches: 25. Germline CDR1 MNHEY, CDR2 SMNVEV (reference sequence). The CDR3 DNA follows: TGTGCCAGCAGTCAAATCCTAATGGGACCAAGAAAGCGGGAGAAGACAGATACGCAGTATTTT. Residues: CASSQILMGPRKREKTDTQYF.

CDR3: CASSPAASGRTDTQYF. DNA for the CDR3: TGTGCCAGCAGCCCCGCCGCTAGCGGGAGAACAGATACGCAGTATTTT. The rearrangement joins TRBV11-2 to TRBJ2-3; TRBD2 aligns across 10 bases. In germline, CDR1 is SGHAT, CDR2 FQNNGV. The CDR3 extends over 16 amino acids. The trim removed 5 bases at V and 3 bases at J, leaving 8 bases unmatched. The full variable domain, with the rest looked up from reference TRBV11-2 and TRBJ2-3, is EAGVAQSPRYKIIEKRQSVAFWCNPISGHATLYWYQQILGQGPKLLIQFQNNGVVDDSQLPKDRFSAERLKGVDSTLKIQPAKLEDSAVYLCASSPAASGRTDTQYFGPGTRLTVL.

The chain uses TRBV7-2 and TRBJ1-1, with D hard to call. The germline V gene encodes CDR1 SGHTA and CDR2 FQGNSA. V was pared by 1 base and J by 3 bases, with 9 bases between. This CDR3 has 14 residues. DNA of the CDR3: TGTGCCAGCAGCTTAGACCCCGGAGACACTGAAGCTTTCTTT. As protein: CASSLDPGDTEAFF.

V is TRBV27 and J is TRBJ1-5; D gene uncertain. CDR3 length equals 16 residues. The germline gives CDR1 MNHEY, CDR2 SMNVEV (reference sequence). Trimming cost V 5 bases and J 4 bases, with 18 bases left between them. The CDR3 region is CASSPYYENINQPQHF. The CDR3 nucleotides read TGTGCCAGCAGTCCATATTATGAGAATATTAATCAGCCCCAGCATTTT.

The rearrangement uses TRBV11-3 and TRBJ1-3, with D perhaps TRBD1 (5 bases). The germline V and J ends were trimmed by 0 bases and 0 bases, with 9 bases remaining between them. Germline values: CDR1 SGHNT, CDR2 YENEEA. This CDR3 contains 16 residues. The CDR3 region is CASSLESGLSGNTIYF. CDR3 DNA: TGTGCCAGCAGCTTAGAATCGGGACTCTCTGGAAACACCATATATTTT.

The rearrangement links TRBV27 to TRBJ1-4; TRBD1 is a possible D gene (5 bases). V dropped 2 bases and J dropped 8 bases, with 21 bases sitting between them. The CDR3 consists of 17 residues. The V gene's germline CDR1 is MNHEY and CDR2 SMNVEV (reference sequence). CDR3 protein: CASSLSANSGFSEKLFF. CDR3 nucleotides: TGTGCCAGCAGTTTAAGCGCCAATTCAGGGTTTAGCGAAAAACTGTTTTTT.

The chain combines TRBV27 with TRBJ1-2; 9 nucleotides align to TRBD1. This CDR3 comprises 17 residues. Germline V gene lookup returns CDR1 MNHEY and CDR2 SMNVEV (reference sequence). With 3 bases clipped from V and 2 bases from J, the junction kept 10 bases outside the gene matches. In DNA, the CDR3 is TGTGCCAGCAGTTTGTGGGTTGGGACAGGGCTGAACTATGGCTACACCTTC. Its translation is CASSLWVGTGLNYGYTF.

The chain joins TRBV5-1 to TRBJ2-7; maybe TRBD1 (6 bases). Germline CDR1 reads SGHRS; CDR2 reads YFSETQ. V lost 0 bases, J lost 3 bases, and 13 bases lay in between. The CDR3 is 15 amino acids. The CDR3 nucleotides are TGCGCCAGCAGCTTGGTACAGGGAGCTATCTACGAGCAGTACTTC. Translation gives CASSLVQGAIYEQYF.

The chain uses TRBV7-2 and TRBJ2-7; tentatively, D is TRBD1 (6 bases). The CDR3 consists of 15 residues. In germline, CDR1 is SGHTA, CDR2 FQGNSA. V lost 8 bases to trimming and J lost 4 bases, with 21 bases between them. The CDR3, as DNA: TGTGCCAGCGCCCAGGCAGAGGACAGCTATTACGAGCAGTACTTC. It encodes CASAQAEDSYYEQYF.

In its sample, this clone was seen once. The rearrangement links TRBV29-1 to TRBJ2-5; a weak D match, TRBD2 (5 bases). Germline V lookup: CDR1 SQVTM, CDR2 ANQGSEA. V was shortened by 2 bases and J by 7 bases, with 14 bases between the two germline ends. The CDR3 covers 13 residues. The CDR3 is CSVELWSGRTQYF. Here the CDR3 DNA reads TGCAGCGTTGAACTGTGGAGCGGTCGGACCCAGTACTTC. Complete variable domain (other parts from reference TRBV29-1 and TRBJ2-5): SAVISQKPSRDICQRGTSLTIQCQVDSQVTMMFWYRQQPGQSLTLIATANQGSEATYESGFVIDKFPISRPNLTFSTLTVSNMSPEDSSIYLCSVELWSGRTQYFGPGTRLLVL.

The V call is TRBV4-2, the J call TRBJ2-7; 9 bases align to TRBD2. Trimming cost V 0 bases and J 2 bases; bases outside gene matches: 8. Germline V gene lookup returns CDR1 LGHNA and CDR2 YNFKEQ. There are 17 residues in the CDR3. CDR3 sequence reads: CASSQDSGGHKPYEQYF. CDR3 bases: TGTGCCAGCAGCCAAGATAGCGGGGGCCACAAACCCTACGAGCAGTACTTC.

The CDR3 nucleotides are TGTGCCAGCAGCCAATCGGGGACAGGTGCCCTCACACAGCCCTATGGCTACACCTTC. Amino acids: CASSQSGTGALTQPYGYTF. The chain carries TRBV16 and TRBJ1-2; 8 bases match TRBD1. V was clipped by 0 bases and J by 4 bases; unmatched bases: 16. The CDR3 is 19 residues long. The germline V gene encodes CDR1 KGHSY and CDR2 FQNENV.

The CDR3 here is CASSEKGLAVSQFF. The CDR3 nucleotides are TGTGCCAGCAGCGAAAAGGGACTAGCGGTCTCTCAGTTCTTC. V gene TRBV7-9 combines with J gene TRBJ2-1; 11 bases fit TRBD2. V trimming: 5 bases; J trimming: 13 bases; junction bases outside the gene matches: 10. CDR3 length equals 14 residues. Germline V gene sequence: CDR1 SEHNR, CDR2 FQNEAQ (reference sequence). Drawing the rest from reference TRBV7-9 and TRBJ2-1, the complete variable domain is DTGVSQNPRHKITKRGQNVTFRCDPISEHNRLYWYRQTLGQGPEFLTYFQNEAQLEKSRLLSDRFSAERPKGSFSTLEIQRTEQGDSAMYLCASSEKGLAVSQFFGPGTRLTVL.

The rearrangement links TRBV5-1 to TRBJ2-5; 13 bases agree with TRBD2. The germline V gene has CDR1 SGHRS and CDR2 YFSETQ. The trim removed 4 bases at V and 6 bases at J, leaving 6 bases unmatched. The CDR3 loop spans 15 amino acids. CDR3 DNA: TGCGCCAGCAGCCCTGGACTAGCGGGAGAGAAGACCCAGTACTTC. This encodes CASSPGLAGEKTQYF.

The chain employs TRBV5-1 and TRBJ2-3; D gene uncertain. Trimming pared 2 bases from V and 6 bases from J, leaving 7 bases between. The CDR3 is 12 amino acids. Germline V gives CDR1 SGHRS, CDR2 YFSETQ. The CDR3: CASSFTDDTQYF. CDR3 DNA: TGCGCCAGCAGCTTCACAGATGATACGCAGTATTTT.

V and J are TRBV15 and TRBJ2-5; D is undetermined. CDR1 is LNHNV, CDR2 YYDKDF, per germline (reference sequence). Trimming stripped 1 base from V and 2 bases from J, with 14 bases between. This CDR3 is built from 16 residues. The chain's CDR3 is CATSRAVPGPQETQYF. The CDR3 DNA is TGTGCCACCAGCAGAGCTGTTCCTGGGCCACAAGAGACCCAGTACTTC.